This T cell receptor beta chain appears in the sequencing data of a study of spatial heterogeneity in lung cancer. Each CDR3 protein is one row after TCRdb ran MiXCR on the 5' RACE reads. The table has nearly 10,000 distinct CDR3 sequences, 6% to 7% seen once. This clonotype was seen at least ten times. Antigen unknown. The sample's time point: sample taken at primary tumor resection. The V and J ends lost 2 bases and 0 bases, in that order; junction bases with no gene match: 6. There are 16 residues in the CDR3. CDR1 and CDR2 from the germline V gene are DFQATT and SNEGSKA (reference sequence). The study's findings and limits: Counts of expanded intratumoral alpha and beta TCRs tracked tumor mutation counts.

The receptor was derived from a male donor with early-stage non-small cell lung cancer. V gene TRBV20-1 combines with J gene TRBJ2-2, with 7 bases that match TRBD1. The sample here was lung tumor tissue, taken at surgery. The CDR3 reads CSARSGDRSNTGELFF. The CDR3 nucleotides are TGCAGTGCTAGATCTGGGGACAGATCGAACACCGGGGAGCTGTTTTTT.